The 22 T cell receptor beta chains given below trace back to one sample, sequenced in a study of blood T cell repertoires in COVID-19. The assay was immunoSEQ multiplex PCR, and TCRdb's table has in-frame clones only and misses some. The sample carries around 56,000 clones, 79% recorded once. The sample taken for sequencing was peripheral blood. The receptors stem from a man aged 60 to 75 with acute or convalescent COVID-19.

The rearrangement uses TRBV7-8 and TRBJ1-2; unclear D gene. This CDR3 contains 14 residues. The germline gives CDR1 SGHVS, CDR2 FQNEAQ. Deletions cut 3 bases from V and 0 bases from J, with 8 bases between. CDR3 sequence reads: CASSFTEANYGYTF. CDR3 in DNA: TGTGCCAGCAGCTTCACTGAAGCTAACTATGGCTACACCTTC.

J is TRBJ1-1 and V is TRBV13; 7 bases match TRBD1. CDR3 length: 15 amino acids. From germline, CDR1 is PRHDT and CDR2 FYEKMQ (reference sequence). Germline trimming cut 2 bases from V and 4 bases from J; bases unmatched to any gene: 7. CDR3 DNA sequence: TGTGCCAGCAGCTTAAACAGGGGAGTAATCACTGAAGCTTTCTTT. Translation: CASSLNRGVITEAFF.

The chain has TRBV19 and TRBJ2-2, with TRBD2 identical over 7 bases. The germline gives CDR1 LNHDA, CDR2 SQIVND (reference sequence). The V gene end was trimmed by 6 bases and the J gene end by 3 bases; junction bases not matched to a gene: 13. There are 17 residues in the CDR3. The CDR3 nucleotides are TGTGCCAGTAGAGAAGAGAGATTCCGGGAGGACACCGGGGAGCTGTTTTTT. Translated, it gives CASREERFREDTGELFF.

This clone was counted only a few times. The V and J genes are TRBV28 and TRBJ1-2; TRBD1 matches at 7 bases. Trimming at V came to 8 bases and at J to 2 bases, leaving 8 bases not matched to a gene. The CDR3 loop spans 14 amino acids. Germline V gives CDR1 MDHEN, CDR2 SYDVKM. The CDR3, as DNA: TGTGCCAGCGTTACTGGGACAGTAAACTATGGCTACACCTTC. Its translation is CASVTGTVNYGYTF.

The V and J genes are TRBV19 and TRBJ1-1, with D hard to call. Germline values: CDR1 LNHDA, CDR2 SQIVND (reference sequence). This CDR3 has 12 residues. Trimming cost V 6 bases and J 2 bases, with 7 bases left between them. For the CDR3, the DNA is TGTGCCAGTAGACTTCGTAACACTGAAGCTTTCTTT. This translates into CASRLRNTEAFF.

The CDR3 region has the DNA TGTGCCAGCAGTCGACAGGGAATGAATGAGCAGTTCTTC. Translation: CASSRQGMNEQFF. The chain combines TRBV6-5 with TRBJ2-1; 7 bases are a match to TRBD1. CDR3 length: 13 amino acids. V dropped 5 bases and J dropped 7; count of bases not matched to a gene: 5. Germline CDR1 MNHEY, CDR2 SVGAGI.

This clone came up once. This rearrangement joins TRBV6-5 to TRBJ2-1; 8 bases line up with TRBD1. CDR1 is MNHEY and CDR2 is SVGAGI in the germline V gene. CDR3 length: 12 amino acids. Germline trimming cut 11 bases from V and 10 bases from J; bases unmatched to any gene: 10. CDR3 amino acids: CASYRQGAEQFF. The CDR3 bases are TGTGCCTCCTACCGGCAGGGGGCAGAGCAGTTCTTC.

A few counts support this clone. The chain carries TRBV4-1 and TRBJ2-1; no clear D gene. Between the trimmed V and J ends, which lost 0 bases and 16 bases, there was a span of 13 bases. CDR1 and CDR2 (germline): MGHRA, YSYEKL. The CDR3 is made up of 12 amino acids. The CDR3, as DNA: TGCGCCAGCAGCCAAGATAGTGACTCCTACTTCTTC. Translated: CASSQDSDSYFF.

This rearrangement joins TRBV19 to TRBJ1-1, with D unresolved. The ends were cut back, 4 bases at V and 4 bases at J, with 13 bases in the middle. Germline loops: CDR1 LNHDA, CDR2 SQIVND (reference sequence). The CDR3 runs to 14 residues. The DNA for the CDR3 is TGTGCCAGTAGTACCACTACCGGGATCACTGAAGCTTTCTTT. Translated, it gives CASSTTTGITEAFF.

This clone came up a few times. The CDR3 is CAIRPTTSDGYTF. The CDR3, as DNA: TGTGCCATCAGGCCGACAACTAGTGATGGCTACACCTTC. This chain connects TRBV10-3 to TRBJ1-2; D remains unclear. V lost 6 bases, J lost 6 bases, and 14 bases lay in between. In germline, CDR1 is ENHRY, CDR2 SYGVKD. CDR3 length: 13 amino acids.

The rearrangement uses TRBV7-2 and TRBJ2-3, with 9 bases that match TRBD2. Trimming took 4 bases from V and 2 from J; bases not matched to a gene: 10. The V gene's germline CDR1 is SGHTA and CDR2 FQGNSA. The CDR3 has 17 residues. CDR3 coding DNA: TGTGCCAGCAGCTACCCCATACTAGCGGGTGACACAGATACGCAGTATTTT. Protein product: CASSYPILAGDTDTQYF.

This sequence joins TRBV24-1 and TRBJ2-2; no clear D gene. The germline V gene encodes CDR1 KGHDR and CDR2 SFDVKD. CDR3 length equals 11 residues. V shed 7 bases and J shed 8 bases, with 7 bases lying between them. The CDR3, as DNA: TGTGCCACCAGAGGAGTTGGGGAGCTGTTTTTT. This translates into CATRGVGELFF.

This clone was found a few times. The gene calls are TRBV5-1 and TRBJ1-1, with 11 bases fitting TRBD1. CDR3 length: 16 amino acids. CDR1 and CDR2 from the germline V gene are SGHRS and YFSETQ. V gave up 4 bases and J gave up 0 bases; unmatched junction bases: 5. The CDR3 region has the DNA TGCGCCAGCAGCCCTGAGGGACAGGGGGTGAACACTGAAGCTTTCTTT. This sequence encodes CASSPEGQGVNTEAFF. The entire variable domain, with the rest obtained from reference TRBV5-1 and TRBJ1-1, is as follows: KAGVTQTPRYLIKTRGQQVTLSCSPISGHRSVSWYQQTPGQGLQFLFEYFSETQRNKGNFPGRFSGRQFSNSRSEMNVSTLELGDSALYLCASSPEGQGVNTEAFFGQGTRLTVV.

The rearrangement uses TRBV7-9 and TRBJ1-5; unclear D gene. This CDR3 is built from 15 residues. The germline V and J ends were trimmed by 4 bases and 7 bases, with 17 bases remaining between them. The germline V gene encodes CDR1 SEHNR and CDR2 FQNEAQ (reference sequence). The CDR3 is CASSSPKEGGQPQHF. CDR3 in DNA: TGTGCCAGCAGCTCCCCTAAGGAGGGAGGGCAGCCCCAGCATTTT.

The chain carries TRBV27 and TRBJ1-5, with no clear D. The CDR3 length is 15 residues. CDR1 is MNHEY, CDR2 SMNVEV, per germline (reference sequence). V lost 6 bases and J lost 3, with 15 bases in between. The CDR3 here is CASRLDGRYNQPQHF. In DNA form, the CDR3 reads TGTGCCAGCAGACTGGACGGGAGGTACAATCAGCCCCAGCATTTT.

The rearrangement links TRBV5-1 to TRBJ2-7; 11 nucleotides match TRBD1. This CDR3 spans 14 amino acids. Trimming removed 4 bases from V and 5 bases from J; junction bases left unmatched: 5. CDR1 and CDR2 from the germline V gene are SGHRS and YFSETQ. The CDR3 is CASSLGTGGNEQYF. CDR3 DNA: TGCGCCAGCAGCCTCGGGACAGGGGGGAACGAGCAGTACTTC.

The chain is built from TRBV11-2 and TRBJ1-6; TRBD1 matches at 7 bases. The CDR3 has 14 amino acids. Germline lookup yields CDR1 SGHAT and CDR2 FQNNGV. Trimming took 5 bases from V and 6 from J; bases not matched to a gene: 4. CDR3 amino acids: CASSRGQPNSPLHF. The DNA for the CDR3 is TGTGCCAGCAGCCGGGGACAGCCTAATTCACCCCTCCACTTT.

The chain joins TRBV27 to TRBJ2-3; TRBD1 matches at 11 bases. Germline V gene sequence: CDR1 MNHEY, CDR2 SMNVEV (reference sequence). V was clipped by 2 bases and J by 4 bases; unmatched bases: 8. CDR3 length: 17 residues. The CDR3 spells CASSLRDRGGVADTQYF. The DNA of the CDR3 is TGTGCCAGCAGTTTACGGGACAGGGGGGGGGTGGCAGATACGCAGTATTTT.

Worth noting for this clone: Other DNA sequences within the sample encode an identical CDR3. The J gene is TRBJ1-3, the V gene TRBV9, with D unclear. V lost 0 bases, J lost 4 bases, and 8 bases lay in between. The CDR3 length is 14 residues. The V gene's germline CDR1 is SGDLS and CDR2 YYNGEE. This CDR3 is CASSVESSGNTIYF. Here the CDR3 DNA reads TGTGCCAGCAGCGTAGAATCCTCCGGAAACACCATATATTTT.

Only one count was recorded for this clone. The chain uses TRBV10-1 and TRBJ1-2; no firm D call. The CDR3 spans 14 residues. Between the trimmed V and J ends, which lost 8 bases and 3 bases, there was a span of 16 bases. Looked up from germline, CDR1 is WNHNN and CDR2 is SYGVQD (reference sequence). The CDR3 DNA follows: TGCGCCAGCGGCTCCTTTGAGGTATACTATGGCTACACCTTC. It codes for CASGSFEVYYGYTF.

A single count supports this clone. The rearrangement joins TRBV18 to TRBJ2-5; tentatively, D is TRBD1 (5 bases). V lost 3 bases and J lost 5, with 16 bases in between. Looked up from germline, CDR1 is KGHSH and CDR2 is LQKENI. The CDR3 is made up of 15 amino acids. For the CDR3, the DNA is TGTGCCAGCTCACCCGCCTCTCAGGGATCGGAGACCCAGTACTTC. Encoded protein: CASSPASQGSETQYF.

The chain employs TRBV6-2 or TRBV6-3 and TRBJ1-5; perhaps TRBD1 as D (6 bases). Trimming removed 5 bases from V and 5 bases from J, with 13 bases in between. CDR3 length: 14 amino acids. Germline assignment: CDR1 MNHEY and CDR2 SVGEGT. The CDR3, as DNA: TGTGCCAGCAGTCCCCACAGGGAAGATCAGCCCCAGCATTTT. Encoded protein: CASSPHREDQPQHF.